This TCR beta chain was recorded in a study of blood T cell repertoires in COVID-19. Overall study context: Spain, Italy and the United States supplied samples that represented acute and convalescent COVID-19. From T cells, B-cell-depleted T cells, or PBMCs came the material, which was cDNA or gDNA.

This CDR3 spans 18 amino acids. Losses at the gene ends were 3 bases for V and 8 bases for J; bases not matched to a gene: 17. Germline CDR1 and CDR2: SGHDT and YYEEEE. Study processing details: Reference gene primer amplification gave estimated nucleated cell counts. Assay: immunoSEQ multiplex PCR; the TCRdb copy retains only in-frame clones and omits some. The D gene and trimming were derived from the DNA, and the V and J assignments and clone size from that table. The sample has about 270,000 clones; 70% to 90% are singletons. The sequencing input was peripheral blood. This TCR was recovered from a woman in her 70s with COVID-19, enrolled during active disease. V and J are TRBV5-6 and TRBJ2-1; the match to TRBD2 covers 10 bases. The CDR3 protein is CASSSTFAGTSERDEQFF. In nucleotides, the CDR3 is TGTGCCAGCAGCTCCACTTTTGCCGGGACTAGCGAGAGGGATGAGCAGTTCTTC.